This T cell receptor (beta chain) was captured in a study of CD8+CD57+ T cells in acquired aplastic anemia. Study results and caveats: Sharing between patients and controls was observed for twenty-nine CD8+ CDR3 sequences.

This CDR3 comprises 17 residues. Germline assignment: CDR1 SGHTA and CDR2 FQGNSA. As to this clonotype: Its matching antigen is unknown. At one end the junction does not follow the germline gene, possibly because of a read error.

It was genomic DNA that served as the template for profiling TCR beta VDJ and CDR3. Via MiXCR, TCRdb re-called the reads, giving one row per CDR3 protein. The table shows some 280,000 distinct CDR3 sequences, with around 60% occurring only once. The clonotype was recovered from a human donor with severe aplastic anemia or a healthy control (not recorded which). The chain couples TRBV7-2 to TRBJ1-6, with no clear D. The source material was sorted CD4+, CD8+, or CD8+CD57+ T cells (not recorded which) from PBMCs. The CDR3 sequence is CASSLEAASSYNSSLHF. The CDR3 DNA reads TGTGCCAGCAGCTTAGAGGCAGCTAGCTCCTATAATTCATCCCTCCACTTT.